This TCR beta chain originates from a study of T cells in women clearing cervical HPV infection. Background on the study: Blood came at first lesion visit for cases, post-clearance for controls. With HLA typing for only a few women, HLA confounding remains possible.

Concerning this clone itself: Its antigen remains unidentified. One end of the junction fails to match germline, which may point to a read error. The read terminates 3 residues ahead of where the CDR3 ends, so the germline J gene completes it. The same CDR3 is also encoded by other DNA sequences in this sample.

The method was immunoSEQ multiplex PCR; TCRdb's version includes in-frame clones alone and lacks a portion of them. The sample table includes fewer than 40,000 clones. General study findings and limits: CIN3+ cases had significantly higher TCR richness than controls; evenness did not differ.

The CDR3 consists of 15 residues. Germline V gene lookup returns CDR1 LNHDA and CDR2 SQIVND (reference sequence). All donors had a single incident cervical HPV16 infection, not prevalent. This sequence joins TRBV19 and TRBJ1-3; D uncertain. This clonotype was obtained from a woman aged 18 to 69 with a cervical HPV16 infection that either progressed to CIN3+ or cleared (not recorded which). The sample taken for sequencing was blood buffy coat. The CDR3 is CASSTVGGSGNTIYF. The DNA read from the CDR3 is TGTGCCAGTAGTACCGTCGGAGGGTCTGGAAACACA.